The 22 T cell receptor beta chains presented below share a single source sample, sequenced in a study of identical twins. MiXCR, run by TCRdb on the 5' RACE reads, gives a single entry per CDR3 protein. The table has 1.5 million to 2 million distinct CDR3 sequences, around a third seen once. Sequences were obtained from cord blood. All receptors derive from a newborn girl in good health.

This chain links TRBV12-3 or TRBV12-4 with TRBJ1-3; D gene unclear. CDR3 length: 16 residues. V gave up 6 bases and J gave up 3 bases, with 18 bases separating them. CDR3 bases: TGTGCCAGCAGGCGTACATTGGCCCGTGGTGGAAACACCATATATTTT. The encoded protein is CASRRTLARGGNTIYF.

The V gene is TRBV3-1, the J gene TRBJ1-5; a weak D match, TRBD1 (6 bases). V lost 1 base and J 5 bases, leaving 18 bases between the germline ends. Germline assignment: CDR1 LGHDT and CDR2 YNNKEL (reference sequence). This CDR3 is built from 17 residues. The CDR3 DNA reads TGTGCCAGCAGCCAAGGGTCCGGGGGCCGAAGGGATCAGCCCCAGCATTTT. Translated, it gives CASSQGSGGRRDQPQHF.

This clonotype was detected a few times. V gene TRBV6-2 or TRBV6-3 combines with J gene TRBJ1-5; 8 bases fit TRBD1. Germline-derived CDR1 and CDR2 are MNHEY and SVGEGT. Trimming took 6 bases from V and 3 from J; bases not matched to a gene: 4. The CDR3 length is 14 residues. CDR3 sequence (DNA): TGTGCCAGCAGGTCGGGACAGGTCAATCAGCCCCAGCATTTT. It codes for CASRSGQVNQPQHF.

This clonotype has ten or more counts. This chain's CDR3 is CASRINRGISYEQYF. In nucleotides, the CDR3 is TGTGCCAGCAGGATTAACAGGGGTATTTCCTACGAGCAGTACTTC. This chain joins TRBV25-1 and TRBJ2-7, with TRBD1 matching 7 bases. V shed 6 bases and J 1 base; nucleotides not matched to a gene: 9. The germline V gene has CDR1 MGHDK and CDR2 SYGVNS. CDR3 length: 15 amino acids.

The CDR3: CAWRDQGATSPLHF. The CDR3 bases are TGTGCCTGGAGGGACCAGGGGGCGACCTCACCCCTCCACTTT. This chain connects TRBV30 to TRBJ1-6; 8 bases are shared with TRBD1. This CDR3 region has 14 residues. The germline gives CDR1 GTSNPN, CDR2 SVGIG (reference sequence). Trimming removed 3 bases from V and 10 bases from J; junction bases left unmatched: 8.

This clonotype was counted between two and nine times. The rearrangement links TRBV11-2 to TRBJ2-5, with TRBD1 matching 7 bases. CDR3 length equals 15 residues. Germline CDR1 is SGHAT and CDR2 is FQNNGV. The junction had 6 bases not matched to a gene; V was cut back by 1 base and J by 4 bases. The CDR3 here is CASSLVRGRVETQYF. CDR3 in DNA: TGTGCCAGCAGCTTAGTGAGGGGGCGCGTAGAGACCCAGTACTTC.

This clonotype showed up just a few times. The chain recombines TRBV20-1 with TRBJ2-7; possible D gene TRBD2, 7 bases. V lost 6 bases and J lost 2, with 17 bases in between. The germline gives CDR1 DFQATT, CDR2 SNEGSKA (reference sequence). This CDR3 comprises 14 residues. CDR3 loop: CSAQSEGGAYEQYF. DNA for the CDR3: TGCAGTGCCCAGTCGGAGGGGGGGGCCTACGAGCAGTACTTC.

This chain uses TRBV4-1 with TRBJ1-1; 8 bases agree with TRBD1. The length of the CDR3 is 15 residues. Germline-derived CDR1 and CDR2 are MGHRA and YSYEKL. V shed 2 bases, J shed 3 bases, and the junction held 5 bases outside the gene matches. In DNA, the CDR3 is TGCGCCAGCAGCCAACCCCAACAGGGGGACACTGAAGCTTTCTTT. It translates to CASSQPQQGDTEAFF.

This clonotype was found once. A much larger clone differs from this one at a single base, so this may be a read error. This chain uses TRBV4-2 with TRBJ2-5, with a possible D match to TRBD2 (6 bases). The CDR3 loop spans 12 amino acids. CDR1 is LGHNA, CDR2 YNFKEQ, per germline. The V end lost 2 bases, the J end lost 11 bases, and 12 bases lay between the germline ends. The CDR3 bases are TGTGCCAGCAGCCAACCTTCTCGGGAGCAGTACTTC. Translating it yields CASSQPSREQYF.

Concerning this clonotype itself: This may come from a read error, since a much larger clone is one base off. The chain carries TRBV5-4 and TRBJ2-5, with 13 bases fitting TRBD2. The CDR3 is 16 residues long. The germline gives CDR1 SGHNT, CDR2 YYREEE (reference sequence). J gave up 2 bases and V 2 bases, and 3 bases lay outside the gene matches. This CDR3 is CASSFGLAGVQETQYF. CDR3 coding DNA: TGTGCCAGCAGCTTTGGACTAGCGGGAGTGCAAGAGACCCAGTACTTC.

The V gene is TRBV24-1, the J gene TRBJ2-3, with a possible D match to TRBD1 (5 bases). Trimming removed 7 bases at V and 0 bases at J, with 10 bases between. The CDR3 is 14 amino acids. Germline V gene sequence: CDR1 KGHDR, CDR2 SFDVKD. CDR3 sequence reads: CATSPRGSTDTQYF. Written as DNA, the CDR3 is TGTGCCACCAGCCCAAGGGGAAGCACAGATACGCAGTATTTT.

The rearrangement links TRBV20-1 to TRBJ1-2; 10 positions match TRBD1. Trimming took 1 base from V and 3 from J; bases not matched to a gene: 5. The CDR3 consists of 15 residues. CDR1 DFQATT and CDR2 SNEGSKA come from the germline V gene (reference sequence). The CDR3 coding sequence is TGCAGTGCTAGAGCCCTAGGACAGGGGGACTATGGCTACACCTTC. The encoded protein is CSARALGQGDYGYTF.

This clonotype was picked up many times. This chain joins TRBV27 and TRBJ1-2; D possibly corresponds to TRBD1 (6 bases). The CDR3 has 12 residues. The germline V gene encodes CDR1 MNHEY and CDR2 SMNVEV (reference sequence). Trimming removed 5 bases at V and 2 bases at J, with 6 bases between. The DNA of the CDR3 is TGTGCCAGCAGTAGGGGGAACTATGGCTACACCTTC. Its protein is CASSRGNYGYTF.

This clonotype was found a few times. This chain uses TRBV7-2 with TRBJ2-1, with 8 nucleotides matching TRBD2. The CDR3 has 15 residues. V lost 2 bases, J lost 6 bases, and 6 bases stayed unmatched. Germline values: CDR1 SGHTA, CDR2 FQGNSA. DNA of the CDR3: TGTGCCAGCAGCTTAAGCGGGAGAAGGGCCAATGAGCAGTTCTTC. This translates into CASSLSGRRANEQFF. The full variable domain, in which reference TRBV7-2 and TRBJ2-1 provide the parts outside the CDR3, is GAGVSQSPSNKVTEKGKDVELRCDPISGHTALYWYRQSLGQGLEFLIYFQGNSAPDKSGLPSDRFSAERTGGSVSTLTIQRTQQEDSAVYLCASSLSGRRANEQFFGPGTRLTVL.

Worth noting for this clonotype: This may stem from a read error, because a much larger clone lies one nucleotide away. V usage is TRBV20-1 and J usage is TRBJ2-7; 8 positions agree with TRBD2. After removal of 1 base from V and 4 bases from J, the junction contained 12 bases not matched to a gene. CDR1 and CDR2 from the germline V gene are DFQATT and SNEGSKA (reference sequence). The CDR3 has 16 residues. The CDR3 loop reads CSARAYLAGRPYEQYF. CDR3 nucleotide sequence: TGCAGTGCTAGAGCTTACCTAGCGGGTCGGCCGTACGAGCAGTACTTC.

This clonotype appeared a few times. The rearrangement joins TRBV4-2 to TRBJ1-3; no clear D. The CDR3 loop spans 17 amino acids. Trimming left V 0 bases short and J 0 bases short, with 12 bases between. In germline, CDR1 is LGHNA, CDR2 YNFKEQ. The CDR3 reads CASSQDAVSFSGNTIYF. CDR3 coding DNA: TGTGCCAGCAGCCAAGATGCAGTCTCCTTCTCTGGAAACACCATATATTTT.

The chain recombines TRBV28 with TRBJ1-5; 9 bases fit TRBD1. CDR3 length: 16 residues. The J segment lost 0 bases and the V segment lost 8 bases, leaving 8 bases of the junction unmatched. CDR1 and CDR2 from the germline V gene are MDHEN and SYDVKM. The CDR3 region has the DNA TGTGCCAGCGAGGACAGGGGTACCAATAGCAATCAGCCCCAGCATTTT. As protein: CASEDRGTNSNQPQHF.

This clonotype was counted only a few times. J is TRBJ2-7 and V is TRBV21-1; TRBD2 reflects the table's D call only, with no check against the DNA. TRBV21-1 is assigned pseudogene status. This CDR3 has 14 residues. This CDR3 reads CASSKGWRVYEQYF. CDR3 coding DNA: TGTGCCAGCAGCAAAGGTTGGAGGGTCTACGAGCAGTACTTC.

A note on this clonotype: At one end the junction does not follow the germline gene, possibly because of a read error. The chain carries TRBV29-1 and TRBJ2-2, with TRBD2 identical over 7 bases. This CDR3 is built from 13 residues. Per germline, CDR1 SQVTM and CDR2 ANQGSEA. CDR3 loop: CSGSLTTGGGLFF. The CDR3 coding sequence is TGCAGCGGTTCCCTCACCACGGGCGGGGGGCTGTTTTTT.

This clonotype has a handful of counts. V and J are TRBV27 and TRBJ2-1, with 8 bases aligning to TRBD1. CDR3 length: 16 amino acids. Germline assignment: CDR1 MNHEY and CDR2 SMNVEV (reference sequence). V lost 4 bases and J lost 4; bases outside the gene matches: 9. The CDR3 DNA reads as TGTGCCAGCAGTTCACCCCTCCGGGACAGGTACAATGAGCAGTTCTTC. Its translation is CASSSPLRDRYNEQFF.

With respect to this clonotype: At one boundary the junction diverges from the germline segment, which might be a read error. The V and J genes are TRBV27 and TRBJ1-4; D gene uncertain. The V gene's germline CDR1 is MNHEY and CDR2 SMNVEV (reference sequence). The CDR3 is 13 amino acids. In DNA form, the CDR3 reads TGTGCCAGCAGTTTAAGTAGTGGGAAAAAACCGTTTTTT. Its protein is CASSLSSGKKPFF. The full variable domain, completed using reference TRBV27 and TRBJ1-4, is EAQVTQNPRYLITVTGKKLTVTCSQNMNHEYMSWYRQDPGLGLRQIYYSMNVEVTDKGDVPEGYKVSRKEKRNFPLILESPSPNQTSLYFCASSLSSGKKPFFGSGTQLSVL.

This clonotype has a handful of counts. The V gene is TRBV27, the J gene TRBJ1-1, with D unresolved. Looked up from germline, CDR1 is MNHEY and CDR2 is SMNVEV (reference sequence). V dropped 6 bases and J dropped 11 bases, with 19 bases sitting between them. The CDR3 runs 13 residues. CDR3 in DNA: TGTGCCAGCAGCCCGTCGGGAGCAGAGAATGCTTTCTTT. This encodes CASSPSGAENAFF.